The T cell receptor (beta chain) under discussion was sequenced for a study of T cell responses to AZD1222 COVID-19 vaccine. Study results and caveats: The donor cohort was predominantly white British with a female majority, and clonal diversity may have been underestimated. Spike-specific TCR breadth and depth were elevated following two AZD1222 doses.

Notes on this clone: Its specificity is unknown.

Germline V lookup: CDR1 SEHNR, CDR2 FQNEAQ (reference sequence). V gave up 5 bases and J gave up 7 bases; unmatched junction bases: 10. The CDR3 covers 15 residues. Repertoires were generated with immunoSEQ multiplex PCR, while TCRdb's copy carries only in-frame clones and drops some. The sample carries over 100,000 clones, over 90% recorded once. This material consisted of peripheral blood, taken on day 0 of AZD1222 vaccination. This chain links TRBV7-9 with TRBJ2-7, with TRBD1 matching 11 bases. The receptor was isolated from an adult in good health. CDR3 sequence reads: CASSLQGQGAVEQYF. CDR3 DNA: TGTGCCAGCAGCCTACAAGGACAGGGGGCGGTGGAGCAGTACTTC.